The rows below give T cell receptor beta chains drawn from one sample of a study of blood T cell repertoires in COVID-19. Clones were read by immunoSEQ multiplex PCR, and TCRdb kept only the in-frame ones, dropping some. The sample carries tens of thousands of clones, approximately 86% recorded once. The material sequenced was peripheral blood. These receptors were collected from a human donor in a cohort sampled during active COVID-19. CDR3s include the opening cysteine and the closing phenylalanine or tryptophan. D genes are given only for firm matches. Size is omitted from some rows. Given values are once, few, many or a class for expanded clones.

cdr3_length,d_call,clone_size,v_call,j_call,cdr3_nt,cdr3_aa
14,NA,NA,TRBV5-1,TRBJ2-3,TGCGCCAGCAGCTTAGGCGGGCGCACAGATACGCAGTATTTT,CASSLGGRTDTQYF
14,TRBD2,NA,TRBV4-1,TRBJ2-3,TGCGCCAGCAGCCAAGCGGGAGGGGAAGATACGCAGTATTTT,CASSQAGGEDTQYF
13,NA,NA,TRBV7-3,TRBJ2-3,TGTGCCAGCAGCCCCCTACTAGCAGATACGCAGTATTTT,CASSPLLADTQYF
14,NA,NA,TRBV7-9,TRBJ1-2,TGTGCCAGCAGCTTTCGGGGGGAAAACTATGGCTACACCTTC,CASSFRGENYGYTF
13,NA,once,TRBV19,TRBJ1-5,TGTGCCAGTAGATCCTCTTCGGGGCAGCCCCAGCATTTT,CASRSSSGQPQHF
13,TRBD2,NA,TRBV2,TRBJ2-3,TGTGCCAGTGTGCTGGGAGGGGCAGATACGCAGTATTTT,CASVLGGADTQYF
15,TRBD2,NA,TRBV29-1,TRBJ2-1,TGCAGCGCTGTAGGGACTAGCGCGTCCTACAATGAGCAGTTCTTC,CSAVGTSASYNEQFF
14,NA,NA,TRBV5-1,TRBJ2-3,TGCGCCAGCAGCTTGGGTACTAGCACAGATACGCAGTATTTT,CASSLGTSTDTQYF
13,NA,NA,TRBV19,TRBJ1-1,TGTGCCAGTAGTATAGGAGGGGGCACTGAAGCTTTCTTT,CASSIGGGTEAFF
13,NA,NA,TRBV24-1,TRBJ1-1,TGTGCCACCAGTTCATACATGAACACTGAAGCTTTCTTT,CATSSYMNTEAFF
16,TRBD1,few,TRBV3-1/TRBV3-2,TRBJ1-2,TGTGCCAGCAGGCGTTCCGGGACAGGAAACTTCTATGGCTACACCTTC,CASRRSGTGNFYGYTF
14,NA,NA,TRBV6-6,TRBJ1-1,TGTGCCAGCAGTTGGCAGGGGTCGGGCACTGAAGCTTTCTTT,CASSWQGSGTEAFF
15,NA,NA,TRBV4-1,TRBJ2-3,TGCGCCAGCAGCCACTTCGCCGGGAGCACAGATACGCAGTATTTT,CASSHFAGSTDTQYF
14,NA,NA,TRBV19,TRBJ2-7,TGTGCCAGTACAGATTCCTCTGGCTCCTACGAGCAGTACTTC,CASTDSSGSYEQYF
17,NA,NA,TRBV19,TRBJ2-5,TGTGCCAGTAGTGCCAGACAGGAGATGGCCTACCAAGAGACCCAGTACTTC,CASSARQEMAYQETQYF
14,NA,once,TRBV18,TRBJ2-7,TGTGCCAGCTCACCCCGAGACTACTCCTACGAGCAGTACTTC,CASSPRDYSYEQYF
16,TRBD1,NA,TRBV7-9,TRBJ1-1,TGTGCCAGCAGCGAGACAACAGGGGTAATGAACACTGAAGCTTTCTTT,CASSETTGVMNTEAFF
15,TRBD2,NA,TRBV7-7,TRBJ2-1,TGTGCCAGCAGCGAAGGACTAGCGGGAGGTAATGAGCAGTTCTTC,CASSEGLAGGNEQFF
13,NA,NA,TRBV19,TRBJ2-7,TGTGCCAGTAGTTCCCACAGGGGAGGCGAGCAGTACTTC,CASSSHRGGEQYF
14,NA,once,TRBV5-6,TRBJ2-7,TGTGCCAGCAGCTTGGGCCTCAGTTCCTACGAGCAGTACTTC,CASSLGLSSYEQYF
18,TRBD2,NA,TRBV5-8,TRBJ2-3,TGTGCCAGCAGCTGGGGAAGCGGGAGGGTCGGAAGCACAGATACGCAGTATTTT,CASSWGSGRVGSTDTQYF
15,TRBD2,NA,TRBV14,TRBJ2-7,TGTGCCAGCAGCCGCCGGGGGGGGGCGGTGTGGGAGCAGTACTTC,CASSRRGGAVWEQYF
17,TRBD2,NA,TRBV7-2,TRBJ2-5,TGTGCCAGCAGCGGCAGGACTAGCGGGAGGGCCATGGAGACCCAGTACTTC,CASSGRTSGRAMETQYF
14,TRBD1,NA,TRBV10-2,TRBJ2-7,TGCGCCAGCAGACAGGGGCACAGCTCCTACGAGCAGTACTTC,CASRQGHSSYEQYF
12,NA,NA,TRBV2,TRBJ2-5,TGTGCCTCGGCCCAGGTCCAAGAGACCCAGTACTTC,CASAQVQETQYF
13,NA,NA,TRBV7-8,TRBJ2-2,TGTGCCAGCAGCGTACAGGGATACGGGGAGCTGTTTTTT,CASSVQGYGELFF
14,TRBD2,NA,TRBV25-1,TRBJ2-1,TGTGCCAGCAGTCCAGGGACTAGCTTAAATGAGCAGTTCTTC,CASSPGTSLNEQFF
15,NA,NA,TRBV28,TRBJ2-2,TGTGCCAGCAGTTATAGCAGGGGTCGCACCGGGGAGCTGTTTTTT,CASSYSRGRTGELFF
15,NA,once,TRBV7-6,TRBJ1-1,TGTGCCAGCAGCCACCGGGGGGCGATGAACACTGAAGCTTTCTTT,CASSHRGAMNTEAFF
13,NA,NA,TRBV24-1,TRBJ2-7,TGTGCCACCAGTGATCGTGACAGATACGAGCAGTACTTC,CATSDRDRYEQYF
14,NA,few,TRBV5-4,TRBJ1-1,TGTGCCAGCAGCGACGGACATGGAAACACTGAAGCTTTCTTT,CASSDGHGNTEAFF
15,NA,NA,TRBV18,TRBJ2-5,TGTGCCAGCTCACCGATTTGGGGCCCCCAAGAGACCCAGTACTTC,CASSPIWGPQETQYF
12,NA,NA,TRBV7-3,TRBJ2-2,TGTGCCAGCAGCCCGCAAGCGGGGGAGCTGTTTTTT,CASSPQAGELFF
15,NA,NA,TRBV3-1/TRBV3-2,TRBJ2-7,TGTGCCAGCAGCCAGATTGGAGCGCAGGGGTCCGAGCAGTACTTC,CASSQIGAQGSEQYF
15,NA,NA,TRBV28,TRBJ1-2,TGTGCCAGCAGTTTATACCGGACAGAGGGTCGTGGCTACACCTTC,CASSLYRTEGRGYTF
15,TRBD1,NA,TRBV4-2,TRBJ1-4,TGTGCCAGCAGCCAAGTCTCGGGACAGTCCGAAAAACTGTTTTTT,CASSQVSGQSEKLFF
12,TRBD1,NA,TRBV5-4,TRBJ2-7,TGTGCCAGCAGCTCAACAGGGGCCAGGCAGTACTTC,CASSSTGARQYF
18,TRBD2,NA,TRBV27,TRBJ2-2,TGTGCCAGCCGGACTGGACTAGCGGTTACCGCGAACACCGGGGAGCTGTTTTTT,CASRTGLAVTANTGELFF
15,TRBD1,NA,TRBV7-6,TRBJ1-1,TGTGCCAGCAGCCTCGGGACAGGGATGAACACTGAAGCTTTCTTT,CASSLGTGMNTEAFF
13,NA,NA,TRBV5-5,TRBJ1-5,TGTGCCAGCAGCTTTGACAGAAATCAGCCCCAGCATTTT,CASSFDRNQPQHF
15,TRBD1,once,TRBV6-5,TRBJ1-5,TGTGCCAGCAGGCCACAGGGGGCTAGCAATCAGCCCCAGCATTTT,CASRPQGASNQPQHF
15,TRBD2,NA,TRBV27,TRBJ2-7,TGTGCCAGCAGTTCTAGGACGGGAGGCTCCTACGAGCAGTACTTC,CASSSRTGGSYEQYF
16,NA,NA,TRBV28,TRBJ2-1,TGTGCCAGCAGTCCTGGCCCCACTAGGCTCTACAATGAGCAGTTCTTC,CASSPGPTRLYNEQFF
14,TRBD1,NA,TRBV18,TRBJ2-5,TGTGCCAGCTCACCTGCAGGGGGCCAGGAGACCCAGTACTTC,CASSPAGGQETQYF
18,TRBD2,NA,TRBV11-3,TRBJ2-2,TGTGCCAGCAGCTCACACCTACCTAGCGGGAGAAACACCGGGGAGCTGTTTTTT,CASSSHLPSGRNTGELFF
10,NA,NA,TRBV2,TRBJ2-7,TGTGCCAGTGCTAACGTCCAGCAGTACTTC,CASANVQQYF
15,TRBD1,NA,TRBV5-1,TRBJ1-6,TGCGCCAGCAGCTTGGGCGGGACAGGGGGTTCACCCCTCCACTTT,CASSLGGTGGSPLHF
21,TRBD1,NA,TRBV3-1/TRBV3-2,TRBJ2-6,TGTGCCAGCAGCCAAGGGTCCCTTCGACAGGGGAAAATAGCTGGGGCCAACGTCCTGACTTTC,CASSQGSLRQGKIAGANVLTF
15,NA,NA,TRBV11-2,TRBJ1-5,TGTGCCAGCAGCAGAGCCGGGTCCGTCCTTCAGCCCCAGCATTTT,CASSRAGSVLQPQHF